Below are 12 T cell receptor beta chains sequenced from a single sample in a study of T cell changes during pregnancy in multiple sclerosis. Profiled with immunoSEQ multiplex PCR; TCRdb holds only in-frame clones, not every one. The sample includes 65,000 to 90,000 clones, approximately 92% of them seen just once. The starting material was peripheral blood, obtained in the third trimester of pregnancy. These TCRs come from a female donor in good health, enrolled as a control in a pregnancy study.

V gene TRBV15 combines with J gene TRBJ1-6, with D perhaps TRBD1 (5 bases). V lost 0 bases and J 9 bases, leaving 15 bases between the germline ends. The germline gives CDR1 LNHNV, CDR2 YYDKDF (reference sequence). There are 16 residues in the CDR3. The CDR3 is CATSRDLRGTISPLHF. In nucleotides, the CDR3 is TGTGCCACCAGCAGAGATTTGCGGGGCACCATTTCACCCCTCCACTTT.

In nucleotides, the CDR3 is TGTGCCAGCAGTTCATGGACAGTTTCCTACGAGCAGTACTTC. It yields the protein CASSSWTVSYEQYF. The chain joins TRBV27 to TRBJ2-7; TRBD1 might be the D (6 bases). The germline V gene encodes CDR1 MNHEY and CDR2 SMNVEV (reference sequence). The V gene lost 4 bases and the J gene lost 1 base, with 11 bases spanning the gap. CDR3 size: 14 residues.

V gene TRBV29-1 combines with J gene TRBJ2-2; D remains unclear. CDR3 length equals 16 residues. CDR1 and CDR2 from the germline V gene are SQVTM and ANQGSEA. The V end lost 2 bases, the J end lost 7 bases, and 20 bases lay between the germline ends. CDR3 amino acids: CSVESEVASVSGELFF. The CDR3 coding sequence is TGCAGCGTTGAATCAGAGGTGGCTAGTGTTAGCGGGGAGCTGTTTTTT.

The chain recombines TRBV18 with TRBJ1-5, with a possible D match to TRBD1 (6 bases). Germline CDR1 is KGHSH and CDR2 is LQKENI. V lost 3 bases and J 3 bases, leaving 15 bases between the germline ends. The CDR3 covers 16 residues. For the CDR3, the DNA is TGTGCCAGCTCACCCGGGGCCAGGGGCCCCAATCAGCCCCAGCATTTT. Protein product: CASSPGARGPNQPQHF.

The chain is built from TRBV2 and TRBJ1-4; TRBD1 aligns across 8 bases. V dropped 6 bases and J dropped 8; count of bases not matched to a gene: 8. The CDR3 has 14 residues. CDR1 is SNHLY, CDR2 FYNNEI, per germline. The CDR3 loop reads CASSRQGAEEKLFF. The CDR3 bases are TGTGCCAGCAGCCGGCAGGGGGCAGAAGAAAAACTGTTTTTT.

This clone was detected once. The chain uses TRBV7-6 and TRBJ2-7, with 8 bases fitting TRBD1. Trimming cost V 2 bases and J 2 bases; bases outside gene matches: 11. Germline CDR1 SGHVS, CDR2 FNYEAQ. The CDR3 covers 17 residues. The CDR3 is CASSLFVQGAAAYEQYF. The CDR3 coding sequence is TGTGCCAGCAGCTTATTTGTGCAGGGGGCAGCGGCCTACGAGCAGTACTTC.

The V and J genes are TRBV7-2 and TRBJ2-5; 8 bases fit TRBD2. Trimming took 4 bases from V and 4 from J; bases not matched to a gene: 11. The CDR3 extends over 16 amino acids. Germline CDR1 is SGHTA and CDR2 is FQGNSA. The CDR3 is CASSWRPGTRGETQYF. As DNA, the CDR3 is TGTGCCAGCAGCTGGAGACCCGGGACTAGGGGAGAGACCCAGTACTTC.

The chain carries TRBV11-2 and TRBJ2-7, with 7 bases aligning to TRBD2. V lost 5 bases to trimming and J lost 0 bases; unmatched junction nucleotides: 4. There are 14 residues in the CDR3. Germline CDR1 and CDR2: SGHAT and FQNNGV. CDR3 sequence: CASSPRLASYEQYF. In DNA form, the CDR3 reads TGTGCCAGCAGCCCCCGACTAGCCTCCTACGAGCAGTACTTC.

The chain couples TRBV5-1 to TRBJ2-1, with D possibly being TRBD2 (5 bases). The CDR3 extends over 15 amino acids. Germline lookup yields CDR1 SGHRS and CDR2 YFSETQ. V was cut by 2 bases and J by 7 bases, with 16 bases left in between. This chain's CDR3 is CASSFLGRYGNEQFF. Here the CDR3 DNA reads TGCGCCAGCAGCTTTCTAGGGAGATACGGAAATGAGCAGTTCTTC.

The chain links TRBV9 to TRBJ1-4; D may be TRBD1 (5 bases). Per the germline V gene, CDR1 is SGDLS and CDR2 is YYNGEE. Trimming cost V 2 bases and J 4 bases, with 21 bases left between them. The CDR3 loop spans 18 amino acids. The CDR3 reads CASSVALSPGSGNEKLFF. The CDR3 bases are TGTGCCAGCAGCGTGGCGTTGTCCCCAGGGTCTGGTAATGAAAAACTGTTTTTT.

The chain joins TRBV6-4 to TRBJ2-2; 11 nucleotides line up with TRBD2. Losses at the gene ends were 3 bases for V and 7 bases for J; bases not matched to a gene: 4. The CDR3 totals 15 residues. CDR1 is MRHNA and CDR2 is SNTAGT in the germline V gene. The CDR3 DNA sequence: TGTGCCAGCAGTGAACTAGCGGGAGAGCTCGGGGAGCTGTTTTTT. Its protein product is CASSELAGELGELFF.

Comments on this clone: Relative to the germline gene, one junction end is altered; a read error may explain this. Other DNA sequences in this specimen translate into the identical CDR3. The chain couples TRBV29-1 to TRBJ1-1, with 9 bases lining up with TRBD1. The germline V gene encodes CDR1 SQVTM and CDR2 ANQGSEA. The CDR3 has 14 amino acids. CDR3 nucleotide sequence: TGCAGCGTTGAGTCAGGACAGGGGTTTGGTGAAGCTTTTTTT. Translation: CSVESGQGFGEAFF.